The 24 T cell receptor beta chains presented below share a single source sample, sequenced in a study of T cells in Graves' hyperthyroidism and ophthalmopathy. Authors of the study amplified TCR beta CDR3 regions from RNA transcripts. An initial round of RT-PCR targeting the TCR CDR3 relied on the HTBI primer set. Using its own MiXCR run on the multiplex PCR reads, TCRdb lists one record per CDR3 protein. The sample has about 250,000 distinct CDR3 sequences, approximately 24% seen once. The specimen sequenced was blood. These receptors were obtained from a woman aged 40 to 50 with Graves' ophthalmopathy.

This clonotype came up a few times. This could be a read error, since a much larger clone is one nucleotide away. Since no conserved phenylalanine or tryptophan closes the CDR3, a read error is the likely cause. The chain recombines TRBV28 with TRBJ2-7; weak D call: TRBD1 (5 bases). Germline CDR1 reads MDHEN; CDR2 reads SYDVKM. This CDR3 contains 12 residues. Trimming removed 4 bases at V and 7 bases at J, with 11 bases between. CDR3 sequence: CASSSAREEQYL. CDR3 DNA: TGTGCCAGCAGTTCGGCCAGGGAAGAGCAGTACCTC.

This clonotype was detected ten times or more. The V and J genes are TRBV11-1 and TRBJ2-2, with 9 bases identical to TRBD1. The germline V gene encodes CDR1 SGHAT and CDR2 FQDESV (reference sequence). This CDR3 has 16 amino acids. The J segment lost 7 bases and the V segment lost 5 bases, leaving 11 bases of the junction unmatched. CDR3 nucleotide sequence: TGTGCCAGCAGCCACCGGACAGGGGTCGTGGGCGGGGAGCTGTTTTTT. The encoded protein is CASSHRTGVVGGELFF.

Ten or more counts support this clonotype. The chain carries TRBV6-1 and TRBJ2-2, with a weak D call TRBD1 (5 bases). The CDR3 is made up of 15 amino acids. The V gene lost 4 bases and the J gene lost 5 bases, with 14 bases spanning the gap. Germline V gene lookup returns CDR1 MNHNS and CDR2 SASEGT. For the CDR3, the DNA is TGTGCCAGCAGTGCCCCAGGGTCTGGGACCGGGGAGCTGTTTTTT. Amino acids: CASSAPGSGTGELFF.

This clonotype has a count of ten or more. The chain links TRBV9 to TRBJ2-7, with 7 positions matching TRBD2. This CDR3 region has 15 residues. Trimming cost V 0 bases and J 2 bases; bases outside gene matches: 5. Germline CDR1 is SGDLS and CDR2 is YYNGEE. The CDR3 reads CASSVGSSGTYEQYF. In DNA, the CDR3 is TGTGCCAGCAGCGTAGGCTCTAGCGGTACCTACGAGCAGTACTTC.

This clonotype was observed a handful of times. V is TRBV20-1 and J is TRBJ2-7; perhaps TRBD2 as D (5 bases). Trimming cost V 3 bases and J 4 bases, with 13 bases left between them. CDR3 length equals 13 residues. CDR1 is DFQATT and CDR2 is SNEGSKA in the germline V gene (reference sequence). CDR3: CSASRGVGYEQYF. The CDR3 DNA reads TGCAGTGCTAGCCGGGGAGTGGGGTACGAGCAGTACTTC.

The rearrangement uses TRBV6-5 and TRBJ2-7; D possibly uses TRBD1 or TRBD2 (5 bases each). There are 14 residues in the CDR3. The V gene lost 4 bases and the J gene lost 2 bases, with 12 bases spanning the gap. Germline assignment: CDR1 MNHEY and CDR2 SVGAGI. DNA for the CDR3: TGTGCCAGCAGTTCTTTTGGGGGAACCTACGAGCAGTACTTC. Its protein product is CASSSFGGTYEQYF.

This clonotype turned up a few times. One end of the junction fails to match germline, which may point to a read error. V is TRBV5-1 and J is TRBJ1-1; no firm D call. In germline, CDR1 is SGHRS, CDR2 YFSETQ. CDR3 size: 13 residues. The CDR3 bases are TGCGCCAGCAGCTCGGGCAGCGGCACTGAAGCTTACTTT. This sequence encodes CASSSGSGTEAYF. Full variable domain (rest looked up from reference TRBV5-1 and TRBJ1-1): KAGVTQTPRYLIKTRGQQVTLSCSPISGHRSVSWYQQTPGQGLQFLFEYFSETQRNKGNFPGRFSGRQFSNSRSEMNVSTLELGDSALYLCASSSGSGTEAYFGQGTRLTVV.

In this sample, this clonotype turned up many times. The V and J genes are TRBV12-3 or TRBV12-4 and TRBJ2-7; 7 nucleotides align to TRBD1. The CDR3 sequence is 15 residues long. Trimming took 3 bases from V and 0 from J; bases not matched to a gene: 5. The CDR3 here is CASSFRDRRSYEQYF. The DNA of the CDR3 is TGTGCCAGCAGTTTCCGGGACAGACGCTCCTACGAGCAGTACTTC.

This clonotype occurred many times. V gene TRBV19 combines with J gene TRBJ1-5; weak D call: TRBD1 (6 bases). Germline values: CDR1 LNHDA, CDR2 SQIVND (reference sequence). The CDR3 is made up of 15 amino acids. Trimming took off 3 bases at V and 6 bases at J, with 15 bases between the two ends. The CDR3, as DNA: TGTGCCAGTAGTATCGGAGGGGGATCTAGTCAGCCCCAGCATTTT. Protein sequence: CASSIGGGSSQPQHF.

The chain recombines TRBV7-2 with TRBJ1-2; tentatively, D is TRBD1 (5 bases). In germline, CDR1 is SGHTA, CDR2 FQGNSA. The CDR3 is 13 residues long. V lost 1 base to trimming and J lost 6 bases, with 9 bases between them. In nucleotides, the CDR3 is TGTGCCAGCAGCTTAGTGGGGCACAATGGCTACACCTTC. Protein sequence: CASSLVGHNGYTF.

This clonotype was picked up a small number of times. This chain uses TRBV7-9 with TRBJ1-5, with a possible D match to TRBD1 (6 bases). CDR1 is SEHNR and CDR2 is FQNEAQ in the germline V gene (reference sequence). Deletions cut 5 bases from V and 6 bases from J, with 8 bases between. The CDR3 is 12 amino acids. The CDR3 region has the DNA TGTGCCAGCAGCGAGGGGGTTCAGCCCCAGCATTTT. Residues: CASSEGVQPQHF.

This clonotype appeared many times. V and J are TRBV19 and TRBJ2-2; D not certain. Germline CDR1 LNHDA, CDR2 SQIVND (reference sequence). The CDR3 runs to 11 residues. The ends were cut back, 10 bases at V and 6 bases at J, with 9 bases in the middle. DNA for the CDR3: TGTGCCACTCAGGTGGCCGGGGAGCTGTTTTTT. Its translation is CATQVAGELFF.

This clonotype has a count of ten or more. The chain uses TRBV10-2 and TRBJ1-2; 9 positions agree with TRBD1. The ends lost 2 bases at V and 6 bases at J; junction bases unmatched: 10. Germline V lookup: CDR1 WSHSY, CDR2 SAAADI. The CDR3 contains 16 residues. The CDR3 sequence: CASSEILGTGSDGYTF. In DNA, the CDR3 is TGCGCCAGCAGTGAGATTTTAGGGACAGGGTCTGATGGCTACACCTTC.

This clonotype was detected ten times or more. This chain joins TRBV12-5 and TRBJ2-7, with 8 bases identical to TRBD1. V lost 6 bases and J lost 0; bases outside the gene matches: 10. The CDR3 is 16 amino acids. CDR1 and CDR2 from the germline V gene are LGHNT and FRNRAP. CDR3 in amino acids: CASGTDRGLISYEQYF. Here the CDR3 DNA reads TGTGCTAGTGGCACCGACAGGGGCCTTATCTCCTACGAGCAGTACTTC.

This clonotype was recorded many times. V and J are TRBV24-1 and TRBJ2-5, with 7 bases fitting TRBD2. V trimming: 5 bases; J trimming: 2 bases; junction bases outside the gene matches: 16. The CDR3 loop spans 18 amino acids. The germline V gene encodes CDR1 KGHDR and CDR2 SFDVKD. The CDR3 nucleotides are TGTGCCACCAGTGCCCTTATACCTCCGGCGGGAGCGCAAGAGACCCAGTACTTC. Amino acid sequence: CATSALIPPAGAQETQYF.

The V and J genes are TRBV14 and TRBJ2-3, with D perhaps assigned TRBD1 or TRBD2 (5 bases each). V gave up 4 bases and J gave up 15 bases, with 20 bases separating them. CDR1 is SGHDN, CDR2 FVKESK, per germline. The CDR3 spans 13 residues. CDR3 coding DNA: TGTGCCAGCAGCCTGAACCCCGGGACGGGATACTATTTT. It specifies CASSLNPGTGYYF.

In this sample, this clonotype turned up a few times. Compared with germline, one end of the junction differs, possibly owing to a read error. The gene calls are TRBV5-1 and TRBJ1-3, with no clear D. CDR1 is SGHRS and CDR2 is YFSETQ in the germline V gene. The CDR3 totals 12 residues. CDR3 in amino acids: CASSLEGNTISF. The CDR3 nucleotides are TGCGCCAGCAGCTTGGAAGGAAACACCATATCTTTT.

Many counts were recorded for this clonotype. The chain carries TRBV19 and TRBJ2-5; 9 nucleotides align to TRBD1. The CDR3 sequence is 16 residues long. Trimming removed 4 bases from V and 4 bases from J; junction bases left unmatched: 10. Germline CDR1 is LNHDA and CDR2 is SQIVND (reference sequence). The DNA for the CDR3 is TGTGCCAGTAGTACCCTGACAGGGGGTGCTGCAGAGACCCAGTACTTC. Translating gives CASSTLTGGAAETQYF.

There are many counts of this clonotype. The V call is TRBV15, the J call TRBJ2-7, with 8 nucleotides matching TRBD1. V was clipped by 2 bases and J by 3 bases; unmatched bases: 3. Germline V gives CDR1 LNHNV, CDR2 YYDKDF (reference sequence). The CDR3 contains 14 residues. The CDR3 nucleotides are TGTGCCACCAGCAGAAAAGGGACAGGCTACGAGCAGTACTTC. Protein product: CATSRKGTGYEQYF.

This clonotype has ten or more counts. The chain employs TRBV19 and TRBJ1-3; D not resolved. CDR3 length: 11 residues. Trimming shortened V by 11 bases and J by 0 bases, and 5 bases separated the two germline ends. The germline CDR1 and CDR2 sequences are LNHDA and SQIVND (reference sequence). The CDR3 DNA reads TGTGCCTCAGGCTCTGGAAACACCATATATTTT. The encoded protein is CASGSGNTIYF.

This clonotype was seen repeatedly, ten times or more. The chain combines TRBV20-1 with TRBJ1-1, with TRBD1 matching over 8 bases. Germline V gene lookup returns CDR1 DFQATT and CDR2 SNEGSKA (reference sequence). CDR3 length: 12 amino acids. Trimming took 6 bases from V and 6 from J; bases not matched to a gene: 6. The chain's CDR3 is CSAQKQGAEAFF. The DNA for the CDR3 is TGCAGTGCGCAAAAACAGGGGGCTGAAGCTTTCTTT.

The rearrangement links TRBV6-2 or TRBV6-3 to TRBJ2-7, with D maybe TRBD1 (6 bases). The CDR3 extends over 13 amino acids. The germline gives CDR1 MNHEY, CDR2 SVGEGT. V was cut by 2 bases and J by 5 bases, with 10 bases left in between. The CDR3 loop reads CASSYDRKNEQYF. In DNA form, the CDR3 reads TGTGCCAGCAGTTACGACAGGAAGAACGAGCAGTACTTC.

The rearrangement links TRBV12-3 or TRBV12-4 to TRBJ1-1; the D gene is possibly TRBD1 (5 bases). The CDR3 is 15 amino acids. Trimming took off 4 bases at V and 0 bases at J, with 12 bases between the two ends. CDR3 DNA sequence: TGTGCCAGCAGTTCAGCAGTGGGGGTGAACACTGAAGCTTTCTTT. Translation: CASSSAVGVNTEAFF.

This clonotype was picked up many times. This sequence joins TRBV19 and TRBJ2-7; D is undetermined. This CDR3 is built from 14 residues. Germline V CDR1 and CDR2: LNHDA, SQIVND (reference sequence). Between the trimmed V and J ends, which lost 5 bases and 5 bases, there was a span of 16 bases. CDR3 sequence: CASSYRLGYDEQYF. The DNA for the CDR3 is TGTGCCAGTAGTTATCGGCTTGGGTACGACGAGCAGTACTTC. The full variable domain, completed using reference TRBV19 and TRBJ2-7, is DGGITQSPKYLFRKEGQNVTLSCEQNLNHDAMYWYRQDPGQGLRLIYYSQIVNDFQKGDIAEGYSVSREKKESFPLTVTSAQKNPTAFYLCASSYRLGYDEQYFGPGTRLTVT.